There are a few counts of the clone carrying this TCR beta chain. This sample was taken from a study of blood T cell repertoires in COVID-19. In the study overall: Sources were T cells, B-cell-depleted T cells, or PBMCs; the material itself was cDNA or gDNA.

Adults between roughly 18 and 90 years of age took part from about two dozen US areas. Clinical histories supplied by participants themselves formed the basis of cohort assignment. Clones were sequenced by immunoSEQ multiplex PCR, and TCRdb holds only the in-frame ones, with some missing. The sample has some 260,000 clones; around 87% are singletons. The CDR3 is made up of 17 amino acids. The V gene's germline CDR1 is SGHAT and CDR2 FQNNGV. The V gene end was trimmed by 4 bases and the J gene end by 12 bases; junction bases not matched to a gene: 17. Specimen: PBMCs or T cells enriched from blood (not recorded which). The chain couples TRBV11-2 to TRBJ2-1; 11 nucleotides line up with TRBD1. The sequence was collected from a woman aged 25 to 39 with acute COVID-19. CDR3 residues: CASSSYWRDRGFFRQFF. In DNA, the CDR3 is TGTGCCAGCAGCTCCTATTGGCGGGACAGGGGGTTCTTTCGGCAGTTCTTC.